The T cell receptor beta chain described here comes from a study of blood T cell repertoires in COVID-19. Study-level information: There were acute and convalescent COVID-19 samples, and they came from the United States, Italy and Spain. T cells, B-cell-depleted T cells, or PBMCs supplied cDNA or gDNA.

Authors' processing steps: Reference gene primer amplification in the assay estimated nucleated cell counts. Sequencing used immunoSEQ multiplex PCR; TCRdb keeps in-frame clones, though not all of them. For V, J and clone size, that table is used; D and trimming come from the DNA. Of hundreds of thousands of clones in the sample, around 80% are singletons; the top ten hold over 15%. The CDR3 runs to 15 residues. Germline CDR1 reads SEHNR; CDR2 reads FQNEAQ (reference sequence). After removal of 4 bases from V and 2 bases from J, the junction contained 7 bases not matched to a gene. V and J are TRBV7-9 and TRBJ2-5; 7 positions agree with TRBD1. This TCR derives from a woman aged 80 or over with active or convalescent COVID-19. Sequencing was done on a sample of peripheral blood. CDR3 protein: CASSSDRKYQETQYF. The CDR3 DNA reads TGTGCCAGCAGCTCGGACAGGAAATATCAAGAGACCCAGTACTTC.